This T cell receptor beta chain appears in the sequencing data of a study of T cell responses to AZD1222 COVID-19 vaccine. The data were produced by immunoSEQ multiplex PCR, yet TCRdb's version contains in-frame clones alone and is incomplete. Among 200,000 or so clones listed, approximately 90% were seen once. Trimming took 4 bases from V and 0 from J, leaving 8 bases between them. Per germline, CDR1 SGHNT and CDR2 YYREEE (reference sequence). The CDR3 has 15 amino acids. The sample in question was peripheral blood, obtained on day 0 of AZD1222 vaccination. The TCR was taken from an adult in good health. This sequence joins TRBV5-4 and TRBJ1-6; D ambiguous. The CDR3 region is CASSAESSYNSPLHF. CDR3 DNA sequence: TGTGCCAGCAGCGCGGAAAGCTCCTATAATTCACCCCTCCACTTT.